This TCR beta chain was captured in a study of technical replicates of blood from a few donors. With 3 bases clipped from V and 5 bases from J, the junction kept 5 bases outside the gene matches. This CDR3 has 16 residues. In germline, CDR1 is SGHAT, CDR2 FQNNGV. Produced via immunoSEQ multiplex PCR; TCRdb's table is partial and in-frame only. The sample holds about 85,000 clones, around 94% seen once. Sequencing used T cells isolated from PBMCs. The rearrangement links TRBV11-2 to TRBJ2-2; 11 bases are shared with TRBD2. The source is a human donor in good health. In DNA form, the CDR3 reads TGTGCCAGCAGCTTCCTAGCGGGAGGTGGTACCGGGGAGCTGTTTTTT. Translating it yields CASSFLAGGGTGELFF.